The next 18 T cell receptor beta chains were all read from a single sample in a study of T cell repertoires in cytomegalovirus infection (dated by TCRdb to between 2017 and 2020). The sequencer listed for this sample is Illumina HiSeq 1500. Clones were called with MiXCR by TCRdb after fastp trimmed the public reads at Q25, and only in-frame beta chains were retained. CDR3 protein sequences are deduplicated, and each keeps its most common genes and DNA. The sample table holds more than 500,000 distinct CDR3 sequences, of which approximately 16% were seen once. The top ten clones comprise roughly a quarter of the sample. Sequencing was performed on CD8+ T cells from PBMCs. These receptors all come from a human donor in good health (CMV status not recorded). Some clones in this sample may be carry-over from other donors' samples.

The rearrangement links TRBV20-1 to TRBJ1-1; D may be TRBD1 (6 bases). CDR1 and CDR2 from the germline V gene are DFQATT and SNEGSKA (reference sequence). V was pared by 4 bases and J by 5 bases, with 26 bases between. This CDR3 is built from 17 residues. CDR3 coding DNA: TGCAGTGCTATAACGACGGCGGCAGGGGCTTCACGTACTGAAGCTTTCTTT. Translated, it gives CSAITTAAGASRTEAFF.

The J gene is TRBJ2-3, the V gene TRBV5-1; no clear D. Germline V gives CDR1 SGHRS, CDR2 YFSETQ. The CDR3 is 15 amino acids. Trimming cost V 0 bases and J 4 bases, with 12 bases left between them. CDR3 sequence: CASSLVGNGPDTQYF. CDR3 in DNA: TGCGCCAGCAGCTTGGTGGGAAACGGCCCAGATACGCAGTATTTT.

With regard to this clonotype: This may come from a read error, since a much larger clone is one base off. The chain is built from TRBV11-2 and TRBJ2-1; D is undetermined. This CDR3 comprises 13 residues. Germline-derived CDR1 and CDR2 are SGHAT and FQNNGV. CDR3 in DNA: TGTGCCAGCAGCCCCCGCCTCTACAATGAGCAGCTCTTC. Translating it yields CASSPRLYNEQLF.

This clonotype has a single count. The J gene is TRBJ1-5, the V gene TRBV5-1; D ambiguous. CDR1 and CDR2 from the germline V gene are SGHRS and YFSETQ. The CDR3 has 16 residues. The V and J ends lost 0 bases and 2 bases respectively, with 12 bases between them. The DNA of the CDR3 is TGCGCCAGCAGCTTGGGCAGCCCGGTCGGCAATCAGCCCCAGCATTTT. It codes for CASSLGSPVGNQPQHF.

This clonotype has a count of ten or more. CDR3 region: CASSPRTSPGSSNTGELFF. CDR3 bases: TGTGCCAGCAGCCCGCGGACTAGCCCGGGTTCCAGTAACACCGGGGAGCTGTTTTTT. The chain couples TRBV7-6 to TRBJ2-2; TRBD2 agrees at 8 bases. The CDR3 spans 19 residues. With 5 bases clipped from V and 2 bases from J, the junction kept 16 bases outside the gene matches. Germline lookup yields CDR1 SGHVS and CDR2 FNYEAQ.

This chain connects TRBV13 to TRBJ2-5, with D uncertain. V was clipped by 7 bases and J by 0 bases, with 15 bases between them. The CDR3 spans 15 residues. Germline CDR1 and CDR2: PRHDT and FYEKMQ (reference sequence). CDR3 coding DNA: TGTGCCAGCACCTGCGCCACAGAGGACCAAGAGACCCAGTACTTC. Encoded protein: CASTCATEDQETQYF.

This clonotype was detected many times. The chain joins TRBV7-8 to TRBJ2-7, with TRBD1 matching 8 bases. Germline trimming cut 1 base from V and 5 bases from J; bases unmatched to any gene: 10. The CDR3 covers 16 residues. The germline V gene encodes CDR1 SGHVS and CDR2 FQNEAQ. The CDR3 is CASSLGTGSTLHEQYF. The DNA for the CDR3 is TGTGCCAGCAGCTTAGGGACAGGGTCTACGCTTCACGAGCAGTACTTC.

At least ten counts were recorded for this clonotype. The J gene is TRBJ2-3, the V gene TRBV28; D is perhaps TRBD1 or TRBD2 (5 bases each). CDR3 length: 17 amino acids. The V gene lost 5 bases and the J gene lost 5 bases, with 23 bases spanning the gap. Germline-derived CDR1 and CDR2 are MDHEN and SYDVKM. The CDR3 here is CASSPLGTLYLRDTQYF. The DNA of the CDR3 is TGTGCCAGCAGTCCCCTTGGGACCCTATACCTCAGAGATACGCAGTATTTT. Supplemented by reference TRBV28 and TRBJ2-3, the full variable domain reads DVKVTQSSRYLVKRTGEKVFLECVQDMDHENMFWYRQDPGLGLRLIYFSYDVKMKEKGDIPEGYSVSREKKERFSLILESASTNQTSMYLCASSPLGTLYLRDTQYFGPGTRLTVL.

The rearrangement uses TRBV9 and TRBJ2-7; TRBD2 matches 8 bases. Trimming at V came to 4 bases and at J to 4 bases, leaving 10 bases not matched to a gene. CDR1 and CDR2 (germline): SGDLS, YYNGEE. This CDR3 region has 15 residues. CDR3 sequence: CASSLRGGSRYEQYF. CDR3 in DNA: TGTGCCAGCAGCTTACGCGGGGGGTCAAGGTACGAGCAGTACTTC.

This clonotype was counted a few times. The chain uses TRBV27 and TRBJ2-7; 11 nucleotides match TRBD2. The CDR3 sequence is 16 residues long. Germline loops: CDR1 MNHEY, CDR2 SMNVEV (reference sequence). The V segment lost 5 bases and the J segment 1 base; nucleotides outside the gene matches: 7. The CDR3 DNA reads as TGTGCCAGCAGTGGCCGCCTAGCGGGAGGTTCCTACGAGCAGTACTTC. It specifies CASSGRLAGGSYEQYF.

As concerns this clonotype: This sequence may be a read error, since a much larger clone differs from it by one base. The chain carries TRBV12-3 or TRBV12-4 and TRBJ2-1; 11 positions match TRBD2. The CDR3 covers 15 residues. J lost 6 bases, V lost 4 bases, and 5 bases had no gene match. CDR3 in amino acids: CASSSSGGWCNEQFF. The DNA of the CDR3 is TGTGCCAGCAGTTCTAGCGGGGGGTGGTGCAATGAGCAGTTCTTC.

This clonotype was seen repeatedly, ten times or more. The DNA of the CDR3 is TGTGCCAGCAGCTTATCGGCAGGGTGGCAGTTCTTC. Protein product: CASSLSAGWQFF. The chain couples TRBV7-9 to TRBJ2-1; D is possibly TRBD1 (5 bases). Trimming cost V 2 bases and J 12 bases, with 11 bases left between them. The V gene's germline CDR1 is SEHNR and CDR2 FQNEAQ (reference sequence). The CDR3 is 12 residues long.

The chain combines TRBV14 with TRBJ1-2, with TRBD1 identical over 7 bases. The V and J ends lost 3 bases and 4 bases, in that order; junction bases with no gene match: 5. This CDR3 spans 14 amino acids. The V gene's germline CDR1 is SGHDN and CDR2 FVKESK. The CDR3 loop reads CASSHSGQSYGYTF. CDR3 DNA sequence: TGTGCCAGCAGCCATTCGGGACAGTCCTATGGCTACACCTTC.

This clonotype was seen many times. The chain couples TRBV4-2 to TRBJ1-4; 7 bases are shared with TRBD1. From germline, CDR1 is LGHNA and CDR2 YNFKEQ. The CDR3 contains 16 residues. V shed 7 bases and J 3 bases; nucleotides not matched to a gene: 11. CDR3 bases: TGTGCCAGCAATGAAAGAGGGGGCGGAGCTAATGAAAAACTGTTTTTT. Its protein product is CASNERGGGANEKLFF.

This chain joins TRBV6-6 and TRBJ1-1; D gene uncertain. Germline V gene lookup returns CDR1 MNHNY and CDR2 SVGAGI (reference sequence). This CDR3 is built from 12 residues. V gave up 2 bases and J gave up 7 bases, with 8 bases separating them. The CDR3 nucleotides read TGTGCCAGCAGTTACGATAAAAGTGAAGCTTTCTTT. Amino acid sequence: CASSYDKSEAFF.

This clonotype appeared a few times. The chain combines TRBV27 with TRBJ1-2, with D uncertain. The CDR3 totals 15 residues. Germline V lookup: CDR1 MNHEY, CDR2 SMNVEV (reference sequence). V was cut by 2 bases and J by 0 bases, with 10 bases left in between. CDR3 sequence reads: CASSLGPGANYGYTF. CDR3 coding DNA: TGTGCCAGCAGTTTAGGGCCAGGAGCTAACTATGGCTACACCTTC.

This clonotype was counted many times. At one end the junction does not follow the germline gene, possibly because of a read error. The chain joins TRBV27 to TRBJ2-2, with D unresolved. Germline assignment: CDR1 MNHEY and CDR2 SMNVEV (reference sequence). The CDR3 is made up of 14 amino acids. The DNA of the CDR3 is TGTGCCACCAGTTTTTTGGGGTCCCCCGGGGAGCTGTTTTTT. Its translation is CATSFLGSPGELFF.

This chain joins TRBV28 and TRBJ1-5; D is undetermined. Trimming stripped 4 bases from V and 4 bases from J, with 14 bases between. The length of the CDR3 is 15 residues. The germline V gene encodes CDR1 MDHEN and CDR2 SYDVKM. The CDR3 DNA sequence: TGTGCCAGCAGTTCACATATGCTGGGGAATCAGCCCCAGCATTTT. Translating gives CASSSHMLGNQPQHF.